This T cell receptor beta chain originates from a study of T-cell memory formation after mild COVID-19 (dated by TCRdb to the early 2020s). At the level of the whole study: TCR sequence clusters from the two donors were largely donor specific. Two young, previously healthy adult volunteers made up the cohort, one male and one female. In a couple of donors, T-cell clones that expanded and contracted after mild COVID-19 were tracked by sequencing TCRalpha and TCRbeta repertoires over time. Study-wide findings and limitations: Clones contracting from day 15 to 85 had balanced CD4/CD8 phenotypes, while a second wave expanding from day 15 to 37 was biased towards CD4+. Some responding clones were detected in pre-infection memory, which suggested that pre-existing cross-reactive memory T cells had joined the SARS-CoV-2 response. Contracting CD4+ clones turned up mainly in the CM and EM memory subsets, whereas EMRA was where CD8+ clones were enriched. SARS-CoV-2 specificity was not confirmed for the second-wave clones peaking on day 37. The study included only two mild cases, and larger cohorts that include severe cases with pre-infection samples were judged to be necessary.

PBMCs were isolated by Ficoll-Paque density gradient centrifugation. Sequenced on an Illumina NovaSeq 6000. Using 5'RACE with constant-segment primers, TCRalpha and TCRbeta cDNA libraries were constructed, with sample barcodes and unique molecular identifiers added in the process. RNA was extracted from every sample with Trizol reagent. Amplification of the libraries took two PCR steps, and the second step added a second sample barcode plus Illumina TruSeq adapters. Libraries were sequenced on an Illumina NovaSeq with 2 x 150 bp paired-end reads. The study's own analysis went as follows. With migec v1.2.7, reads were demultiplexed and then collapsed into UMI-guided consensus sequences. Using mixcr v2.1.11, the UMI consensuses were aligned to TRA and TRB V and J templates and assembled into clonotypes. A clonotype was counted as expanded or contracted only if both edgeR and NoisET called the change significant, with noise models trained on biological replicates. For edgeR calls, the cutoffs were a false discovery rate-adjusted p below 0.01 and a log2 fold-change threshold of 1. PCA with hierarchical clustering of max-normalized trajectories of the 1000 most abundant clonotypes was used as exploratory dynamics analysis. The CD4 or CD8 phenotype of responding clones was assigned using the separately sequenced CD4+ and CD8+ repertoires. TCRdb ran its own pipeline on the public reads, namely fastp trimming at Q25 and MiXCR clone calling, and kept in-frame beta chains. Each entry merges the rows of one CDR3 protein and shows their most common DNA and genes. In this record, the V and J calls reflect TCRdb's handling and not the investigators' own analysis. The sample table shows 350,000 to 500,000 distinct CDR3 sequences, and under 20% are seen once. About 22% of the sample rests with the top ten.

CDR1 and CDR2 were assigned from the germline V gene as SGHVS and FQNEAQ. The CDR3 goes from the cysteine to the phenylalanine over 15 residues. The kept DNA is CDR3 alone, 45 bases in frame from the first base. At the junction V is shortened by 5 bases and J by 4 bases; bases outside the gene matches: 10. This clonotype was seen more than once but under ten times. Its antigen specificity is not known. Nothing much larger sits one base from this clone, and base qualities are not available. This TCR was sampled from a man younger than 35 who had mild COVID-19 (a few samples of this study predate the infection). The sample titles of this study are shuffled in the database, so cell type and time point are left out; the donor was told from shared clones. Specimen: PBMCs or a T cell subset sorted from them (not recorded which). The rearrangement combines TRBV7-8 with TRBJ2-5, with 7 middle bases fitting TRBD2. The bases are TGTGCCAGCAGCGGGGGGAGGGGTGCAACAGAGACCCAGTACTTC. This yields the protein CASSGGRGATETQYF.